This T cell receptor (beta chain) was found in a study of T cell clones after liver transplantation. The overall study: TCRbeta sequencing after a pre-transplant mixed lymphocyte reaction identified graft-donor-reactive clones, later tracked in post-transplant blood. Three of the eight recipients were HCV-positive; the rest had non-autoimmune, non-viral transplant indications. Overall study findings and caveats: In a couple of subjects, few donor cells limited the measurable donor-reactive repertoire. A larger donor-reactive than third-party decline suggested partial antigen-specific deletion.

Details on this clone: Its antigen is unidentified.

Method: immunoSEQ multiplex PCR; TCRdb's copy keeps in-frame clones and lacks some. The sample yields about 68,000 clones, nearly 95% seen once. The CDR3 length is 15 residues. Germline values: CDR1 MDHEN, CDR2 SYDVKM. The chain combines TRBV28 with TRBJ2-5, with no clear D. With the DNA end fitting TRBJ2-7 better, the J assignment may be wrong. This specimen consisted of CD4+ T cells from blood, obtained 25 months after liver transplant. The origin of this receptor is a human patient who received a liver transplant. Some T cells could come from the graft donor. CDR3 DNA sequence: TGTGCCAGCAGTTTTAGGGCAGGCCCAGCCTACGAGCAGTACTTC. Its protein product is CASSFRAGPAYEQYF.